This is a list of T cell receptor beta chains from one sample in a study of blood T cell repertoires in COVID-19. Repertoires were generated with immunoSEQ multiplex PCR, while TCRdb's copy carries only in-frame clones and drops some. The sample comprises 140,000 to 150,000 clones, around four fifths of which are singletons, and 6.2% rests with the top ten. The sequencing input was PBMCs or T cells enriched from blood (not recorded which). The receptors shown here come from a woman between 40 and 50 years old who had recovered from COVID-19. Both conserved end residues are part of each CDR3. D genes are given only for firm matches. Rows give clone size only sometimes, using once, few, many, or a class for an expanded clone.

v_gene,abundance,j_gene,d_gene,CDR3aa,CDR3nt
TRBV20-1,once,TRBJ1-2,-,CSARYSYGYTF,TGCAGTGCTAGATACTCATATGGCTACACCTTC
TRBV27,-,TRBJ2-3,TRBD2,CASSFGRTDTQYF,TGTGCCAGCAGTTTCGGGAGGACAGATACGCAGTATTTT
TRBV4-1,-,TRBJ1-1,-,CASSQVSGNTEAFF,TGCGCCAGCAGCCAAGTAAGCGGAAACACTGAAGCTTTCTTT
TRBV5-1,-,TRBJ2-2,TRBD2,CASSATSGGHTGELFF,TGCGCCAGCAGCGCAACTAGCGGGGGGCACACCGGGGAGCTGTTTTTT
TRBV27,-,TRBJ1-1,TRBD1,CASSSGQLEAFF,TGTGCCAGCAGCTCGGGACAGCTTGAAGCTTTCTTT
TRBV9,-,TRBJ2-1,TRBD2,CASSVDLGLAGLLYNEQFF,TGTGCCAGCAGCGTAGATTTGGGACTAGCGGGCTTGCTCTACAATGAGCAGTTCTTC
TRBV5-1,once,TRBJ2-3,-,CASSSGPPADTQYF,TGCGCCAGCAGCTCTGGGCCCCCTGCAGATACGCAGTATTTT
TRBV13,-,TRBJ1-4,-,CASSPGPVDEKLFF,TGTGCCAGCAGCCCAGGGCCCGTGGATGAAAAACTGTTTTTT
TRBV5-1,few,TRBJ2-1,-,CASSWAVGGEQFF,TGCGCCAGCAGCTGGGCCGTCGGGGGTGAGCAGTTCTTC
TRBV19,-,TRBJ1-2,TRBD1,CASSITGTAFSYTF,TGTGCCAGTAGTATCACCGGGACAGCTTTTAGCTACACCTTC
TRBV18,few,TRBJ2-5,TRBD2,CASSPSGGLQETQYF,TGTGCCAGCTCACCAAGCGGGGGACTCCAAGAGACCCAGTACTTC
TRBV30,-,TRBJ1-3,-,CAWMSGDGNTIYF,TGTGCCTGGATGTCAGGGGATGGAAACACCATATATTTT
TRBV19,-,TRBJ2-1,-,CASSTYDRNRLGEQFF,TGTGCCAGTAGTACCTACGACAGAAATCGGTTGGGTGAGCAGTTCTTC
TRBV5-6,-,TRBJ1-2,TRBD1,CASSFSLDRGVFHGYTF,TGTGCCAGCAGCTTTTCCCTCGACAGGGGGGTATTCCATGGCTACACCTTC
TRBV3-1/TRBV3-2,-,TRBJ2-7,-,CASSPPSYEQYF,TGTGCCAGCAGCCCCCCTTCCTACGAGCAGTACTTC
TRBV10-3,few,TRBJ1-1,-,CAISESKGIAEAFF,TGTGCCATCAGTGAGTCCAAGGGGATCGCTGAAGCTTTCTTT
TRBV5-8,once,TRBJ2-3,-,CASSFGEGWTDTQYF,TGTGCCAGCAGCTTTGGTGAGGGCTGGACAGATACGCAGTATTTT
TRBV7-6,once,TRBJ2-1,TRBD1,CASSHGQGAVSEQFF,TGTGCCAGCAGCCACGGACAGGGAGCGGTGTCTGAGCAGTTCTTC
TRBV30,-,TRBJ1-6,-,CAEAGDYNSPLHF,TGTGCGGAAGCGGGAGACTATAATTCACCCCTCCACTTT
TRBV6-5,once,TRBJ1-4,-,CASMPWRGNEKLFF,TGTGCCAGCATGCCTTGGAGGGGTAATGAAAAACTGTTTTTT
TRBV13,once,TRBJ2-1,-,CASSRQSGSSYNEQFF,TGTGCCAGCAGCAGACAGAGTGGATCCTCCTACAATGAGCAGTTCTTC
TRBV27,-,TRBJ2-1,-,CASSSMIRYNEQFF,TGTGCCAGCAGTTCGATGATCAGATACAATGAGCAGTTCTTC